One and the same sample provided the 6 T cell receptor beta chains below, sequenced in a study of T cell repertoires in cytomegalovirus infection. TCRdb ran MiXCR on the reads and lists one entry per CDR3 protein. The data contain roughly 800,000 distinct CDR3 sequences, almost 30% of them singletons. These receptors have no identified antigens. The sample in question was cultured CD8+ T cells from PBMCs, obtained from culture after CMV antigen stimulation. These receptors all come from a human donor in good health (CMV status not recorded). Some clones in this sample may be carry-over from other donors' samples.

This clonotype has at least ten counts. This chain links TRBV7-8 with TRBJ1-2; D gene unclear. The CDR3 spans 15 residues. CDR1 SGHVS and CDR2 FQNEAQ come from the germline V gene. Trimming shortened V by 2 bases and J by 3 bases, and 13 bases separated the two germline ends. CDR3 region: CASSLRKGDYYGYTF. Here the CDR3 DNA reads TGTGCCAGCAGCTTAAGGAAGGGAGACTACTATGGCTACACCTTC. The full variable domain, with the rest looked up from reference TRBV7-8 and TRBJ1-2, is GAGVSQSPRYKVAKRGQDVALRCDPISGHVSLFWYQQALGQGPEFLTYFQNEAQLDKSGLPSDRFFAERPEGSVSTLKIQRTQQEDSAVYLCASSLRKGDYYGYTFGSGTRLTVV.

V usage is TRBV7-6 and J usage is TRBJ1-2; D is undetermined. Germline V gene lookup returns CDR1 SGHVS and CDR2 FNYEAQ. The V and J ends lost 3 bases and 6 bases respectively, with 11 bases between them. The CDR3 sequence is 13 residues long. The CDR3 sequence: CASSFGSRNGYTF. The CDR3 DNA sequence: TGTGCCAGCAGCTTTGGATCAAGAAATGGCTACACCTTC.

This clonotype was counted only a few times. The chain combines TRBV6-6 with TRBJ2-1; D possibly matches TRBD1 or TRBD2 (5 bases each). There are 14 residues in the CDR3. Between the trimmed V and J ends, which lost 8 bases and 0 bases, there was a span of 11 bases. Germline V lookup: CDR1 MNHNY, CDR2 SVGAGI (reference sequence). DNA for the CDR3: TGTGCCAGCGGGGACGGTAGCTCCTACAATGAGCAGTTCTTC. This translates into CASGDGSSYNEQFF.

Regarding this clonotype: Compared with germline, one end of the junction differs, possibly owing to a read error. The chain recombines TRBV27 with TRBJ2-3, with no clear D. CDR1 and CDR2 (germline): MNHEY, SMNVEV (reference sequence). The CDR3 totals 12 residues. The DNA of the CDR3 is TGTGCCAACAGTCCCTCTACAGATACGCAGTATTTT. This translates into CANSPSTDTQYF.

The gene calls are TRBV6-2 or TRBV6-3 and TRBJ2-1; 13 bases agree with TRBD2. Germline lookup yields CDR1 MNHEY and CDR2 SVGEGT. V shed 7 bases and J 7 bases; nucleotides not matched to a gene: 10. This CDR3 contains 16 residues. The CDR3: CASKPTSGGAWNEQFF. In nucleotides, the CDR3 is TGTGCCAGCAAGCCCACTAGCGGGGGGGCTTGGAATGAGCAGTTCTTC.

About this clonotype itself: This clone may be a read error of a much larger clone one base away. V and J are TRBV7-2 and TRBJ2-1; 9 bases are shared with TRBD1. This CDR3 spans 15 amino acids. Per germline, CDR1 SGHTA and CDR2 FQGNSA. The CDR3 protein is CVSSLGTGLYNEQFF. CDR3 sequence (DNA): TGTGTCAGCAGCCTCGGGACAGGGTTGTACAATGAGCAGTTCTTC.